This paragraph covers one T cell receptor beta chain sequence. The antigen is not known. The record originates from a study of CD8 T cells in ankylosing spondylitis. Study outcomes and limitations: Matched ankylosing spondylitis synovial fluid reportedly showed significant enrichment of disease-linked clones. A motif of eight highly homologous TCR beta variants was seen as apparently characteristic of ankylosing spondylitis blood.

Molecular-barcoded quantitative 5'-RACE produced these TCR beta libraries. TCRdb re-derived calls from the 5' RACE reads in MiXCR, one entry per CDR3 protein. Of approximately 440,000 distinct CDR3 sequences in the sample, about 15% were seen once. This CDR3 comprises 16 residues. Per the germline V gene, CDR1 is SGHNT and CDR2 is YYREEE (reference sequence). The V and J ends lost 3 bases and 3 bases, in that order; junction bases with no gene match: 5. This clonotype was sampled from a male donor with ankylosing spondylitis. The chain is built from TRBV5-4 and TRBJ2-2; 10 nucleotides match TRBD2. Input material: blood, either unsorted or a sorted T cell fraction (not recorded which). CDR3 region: CASSSPGLAYTGELFF. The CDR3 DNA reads TGTGCCAGCAGCTCGCCGGGACTAGCGTACACCGGGGAGCTGTTTTTT.